This entry lists 10 T cell receptor beta chains sequenced from one sample in a study of tissue T cells after allogeneic stem cell transplantation. Sequencing used immunoSEQ multiplex PCR; TCRdb keeps in-frame clones, though not all of them. The table lists some 47,000 clones, 65% to 85% of them singletons, with around 0.6% in the top ten. Sequenced sample: sorted cells pooled from one or two spleens. The receptor set was obtained from a pool of C57BL/6 mice in good health.

With respect to this clone: The germline and genes are mouse ones. The DNA ends 1 residue before the CDR3 does, and the rest of the CDR3 is filled in from the germline J gene. V is TRBV12-1 and J is TRBJ2-5; 14 nucleotides agree with TRBD2. This CDR3 is 17 amino acids long. With V trimmed by 2 bases and J by 4 bases, 7 bases remained unmatched. Germline CDR1 is SGHSN and CDR2 is HYEKVE. The CDR3 spells CASSPPGLGGREDTQYF. The CDR3 DNA, read in part, is TGTGCCAGCTCTCCTCCGGGACTGGGGGGGCGCGAAGACACCCAGTAC.

For this clone: Genes here carry mouse names. The CDR3 end falls 1 residue outside the read, so it is completed with the germline J gene. Other DNA sequences of this sample code for an identical CDR3. The J gene is TRBJ2-5, the V gene TRBV19; 8 bases fit TRBD2. The germline gives CDR1 FNHDT, CDR2 SITEND (reference sequence). V trimming: 1 base; J trimming: 2 bases; junction bases outside the gene matches: 0. There are 14 residues in the CDR3. The covered CDR3 bases are TGTGCCAGCAGTATAACTGGGGGCCAAGACACCCAGTAC. It is translated as CASSITGGQDTQY. The full CDR3 reads CASSITGGQDTQYF.

On this clone itself: The gene names here belong to mouse. The read ends 1 residue shy of where the CDR3 ends; the end is completed using the germline J gene. The chain combines TRBV13-3 with TRBJ2-5, with 10 bases identical to TRBD1. Germline trimming cut 2 bases from V and 5 bases from J; bases unmatched to any gene: 5. There are 15 residues in the CDR3. Germline lookup yields CDR1 NNHDY and CDR2 SYVADS. The CDR3 spells CASSEGTGVRDTQYF. CDR3 bases read: TGTGCCAGCAGTGAGGGGACAGGGGTAAGAGACACCCAGTAC.

The count of this clone is one. Mouse germline and gene names are used. The read falls 1 residue short of the CDR3 end, and the missing part is taken from the germline J gene. The chain is built from TRBV13-2 and TRBJ2-1; 10 bases map to TRBD2. The germline gives CDR1 NNHNN, CDR2 SYGAGS (reference sequence). The CDR3 runs 16 residues. The trim removed 1 base at V and 2 bases at J, leaving 3 bases unmatched. The CDR3 spells CASGDPGGADYAEQFF. CDR3 bases read: TGTGCCAGCGGTGATCCTGGGGGGGCCGACTATGCTGAGCAGTTC.

Remarks on this clone: The germline gene is not matched at one end of the junction; a read error may be the cause. Gene names are the mouse ones. The DNA ends 1 residue before the CDR3 does, and the rest of the CDR3 is filled in from the germline J gene. The chain uses TRBV20 and TRBJ2-3; possible D gene TRBD1, 6 bases. Per germline, CDR1 GFQATS and CDR2 STVNSAI. This CDR3 is built from 13 residues. Partial CDR3 DNA: TGTGGTGCTTGGGACAATAGTGCAGAAACGCTGTAT. Encoded protein: CGAWDNSAETLY. The full CDR3 protein reads CGAWDNSAETLYF.

Points on this clone: Gene names follow the mouse nomenclature. The sequenced part of the CDR3 DNA is TGTGCCAGCAGCTTAGGAGGGGTCACAGAAGTCTTC. It yields the protein CASSLGGVTEVF. The full CDR3 is CASSLGGVTEVFF. The gene calls are TRBV3 and TRBJ1-1; maybe TRBD1 (5 bases). The read comes to an end 1 residue before the CDR3 does, leaving the germline J gene to fill in the end. The germline V gene has CDR1 SNHLY and CDR2 FYNGKV (reference sequence). V gave up 1 base and J gave up 4 bases, with 7 bases separating them. The CDR3 contains 13 residues.

On this clone: All gene names here are mouse names. The DNA ends 1 residue before the CDR3 does, and the rest of the CDR3 is filled in from the germline J gene. The chain recombines TRBV13-1 with TRBJ2-1, with D unclear. V lost 4 bases to trimming and J lost 0 bases, with 8 bases between them. CDR3 length equals 14 residues. Germline V lookup: CDR1 NSHNY, CDR2 SYGAGN. CDR3 region: CASSPGSNYAEQFF. Incomplete CDR3 DNA: TGTGCCAGCAGTCCAGGATCTAACTATGCTGAGCAGTTC.

Note on this clone: Genes and germline are mouse. Coverage ceases 1 residue before the CDR3 finishes, and the germline J gene fills in the end. The gene calls are TRBV19 and TRBJ2-2; 10 bases line up with TRBD1. The trim removed 7 bases at V and 1 base at J, leaving 1 base unmatched. CDR1 FNHDT and CDR2 SITEND come from the germline V gene (reference sequence). The CDR3 loop spans 14 amino acids. CDR3 DNA (partial): TGTGCCAGCGGGACAGGGGTAAACACCGGGCAGCTCTAC. Its translation: CASGTGVNTGQLY. The full-length CDR3 reads as CASGTGVNTGQLYF. The entire variable domain, with the rest obtained from reference TRBV19 and TRBJ2-2, is as follows: GGIITQTPKFLIGQEGQKLTLKCQQNFNHDTMYWYRQDSGKGLRLIYYSITENDLQKGDLSEGYDASREKKSSFSLTVTSAQKNEMAVFLCASGTGVNTGQLYFGEGSKLTVL.

Concerning this clone: Gene names denote mouse genes. The CDR3 is cut off 1 residue early in the read; its end comes from the germline J gene. This chain uses TRBV1 with TRBJ1-4; D gene uncertain. The CDR3 spans 15 residues. Trimming took off 2 bases at V and 0 bases at J, with 7 bases between the two ends. Germline V gene lookup returns CDR1 NSQYPW and CDR2 LRSPGD (reference sequence). The sequenced part of the CDR3 DNA is TGCACCTGCAGTGCACCCGGGGTTTCCAACGAAAGATTATTT. This encodes CTCSAPGVSNERLF. In full, the CDR3 reads CTCSAPGVSNERLFF. The variable domain in full, completed from reference TRBV1 and TRBJ1-4, reads VTLLEQNPRWRLVPRGQAVNLRCILKNSQYPWMSWYQQDLQKQLQWLFTLRSPGDKEVKSLPGADYLATRVTDTELRLQVANMSQGRTLYCTCSAPGVSNERLFFGHGTKLSVL.

Details on this clone: The gene symbols are mouse symbols. The CDR3 end lies 1 residue beyond the end of the read and is filled in from the germline J gene. J is TRBJ1-1 and V is TRBV13-3, with 7 bases lining up with TRBD1. J was trimmed by 3 bases and V by 2 bases; bases with no gene match: 4. The germline gives CDR1 NNHDY, CDR2 SYVADS. This CDR3 has 14 residues. CDR3 DNA, as far as it was read: TGTGCCAGCAGTGAAGGCAGGGGGGACACAGAAGTCTTC. Its translation is CASSEGRGDTEVF. The full-length CDR3 reads as CASSEGRGDTEVFF.